This TCR beta chain was observed in a study of T cell repertoires in cytomegalovirus infection. Overall study context: Public TCR beta signatures were indicative of both CMV infection and a matching HLA type.

The CDR3 loop spans 15 amino acids. The V gene's germline CDR1 is SNHLY and CDR2 FYNNEI. V gave up 2 bases and J gave up 4 bases, with 13 bases separating them. This clonotype turned up a few times. TCRdb reprocessed the reads via MiXCR and lists one record per CDR3 protein. This sample has some 400,000 distinct CDR3 sequences, with about a third found just once. This sequence was found in a human donor in good health (CMV status not recorded). Some clones in this sample may be carry-over from other donors' samples. Input material: PBMCs. V gene TRBV2 combines with J gene TRBJ2-3; weak D call: TRBD2 (7 bases). Written as DNA, the CDR3 is TGTGCCAGCAGTGAATATAGGGGGGGGGCAGATACGCAGTATTTT. Translating it yields CASSEYRGGADTQYF.